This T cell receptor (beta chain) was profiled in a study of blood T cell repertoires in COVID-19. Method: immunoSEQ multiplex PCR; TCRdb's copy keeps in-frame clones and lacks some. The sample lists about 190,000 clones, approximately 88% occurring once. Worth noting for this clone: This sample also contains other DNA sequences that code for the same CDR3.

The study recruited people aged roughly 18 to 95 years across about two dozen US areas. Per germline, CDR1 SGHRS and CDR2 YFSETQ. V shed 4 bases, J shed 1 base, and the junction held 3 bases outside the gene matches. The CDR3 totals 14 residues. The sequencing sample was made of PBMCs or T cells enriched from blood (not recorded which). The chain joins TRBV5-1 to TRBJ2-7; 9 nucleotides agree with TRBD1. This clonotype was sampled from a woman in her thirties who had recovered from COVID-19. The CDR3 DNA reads TGCGCCAGCAGCCTGGGACAGGGATCCTACGAGCAGTACTTC. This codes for CASSLGQGSYEQYF.